A selection of T cell receptor beta chains follows, all from one sample in a study of T-cell memory formation after mild COVID-19. A single record per CDR3 protein comes from TCRdb applying MiXCR to the 5' RACE reads. This table has 150,000 to 200,000 distinct CDR3 sequences, approximately 10% appearing once. Sequenced material: PBMCs or a T cell subset sorted from them (not recorded which). The receptors originated from a young man who had mild COVID-19 (a few samples of this study predate the infection). Cell type and time point are not known. CDR3s include the opening cysteine and the closing phenylalanine or tryptophan. The order of the fields is D gene, V gene, clone size, J gene, CDR3 DNA, CDR3 protein. The D gene is left open where the match is weak. Where a row states a size, it is once, few, many or the class of an expanded clone; other rows omit it.

D: TRBD1; V: TRBV7-2; size: -; J: TRBJ1-4; DNA: TGTGCCAGCAGCTTAAATGATTGGACAGGAGATGAAAAACTGTTTTTT; CDR3: CASSLNDWTGDEKLFF
D: -; V: TRBV5-4; size: many; J: TRBJ1-2; DNA: TGTGCCAGCAGCATCCGAGAGGCCGCCGGGGGCTACACCTTC; CDR3: CASSIREAAGGYTF
D: TRBD1; V: TRBV5-1; size: many; J: TRBJ2-5; DNA: TGCGCCAGCACCGTACAGGGGAAAGAGACCCAGTACTTC; CDR3: CASTVQGKETQYF
D: TRBD1; V: TRBV29-1; size: many; J: TRBJ1-2; DNA: TGCAGCGTGAAAAACGACAGGGCCTCGCTAAGGGGCTACACCTTC; CDR3: CSVKNDRASLRGYTF
D: TRBD1; V: TRBV7-2; size: -; J: TRBJ1-2; DNA: TGTGCCAGCAGCCCACAGCGGGGACAGAGCTATGGCTACACCTTC; CDR3: CASSPQRGQSYGYTF
D: TRBD2; V: TRBV7-2; size: few; J: TRBJ2-2; DNA: TGTGCCAGCAGCTTAGAACTAGCGGGGGCCTCGAACACCGGGGAGCTGTTTTTT; CDR3: CASSLELAGASNTGELFF
D: -; V: TRBV5-1; size: -; J: TRBJ1-6; DNA: TGCGCCAGCAGGAAGGACTACAGGGTACCCAATTCACCCCTCCACTTT; CDR3: CASRKDYRVPNSPLHF
D: -; V: TRBV7-9; size: many; J: TRBJ2-7; DNA: TGTGCCAGCAGCTTAGTACAGGAGCAGTACTTC; CDR3: CASSLVQEQYF
D: -; V: TRBV4-1; size: -; J: TRBJ2-3; DNA: TGCGCCAGCAGCCAAGAGTGGGCTAGCGGCACAGATACGCAGTATTTT; CDR3: CASSQEWASGTDTQYF
D: -; V: TRBV20-1; size: -; J: TRBJ1-3; DNA: TGCAGTGCTAGAGATCCTGGTCGAAACACCATATATTTT; CDR3: CSARDPGRNTIYF
D: -; V: TRBV6-5; size: -; J: TRBJ1-1; DNA: TGTGCCAGCCTGAGGACACTGGCGAACACTGAAGCTTTCTTT; CDR3: CASLRTLANTEAFF
D: -; V: TRBV7-6; size: few; J: TRBJ1-2; DNA: TGTGCCAGCAGCTTAGGCCAGGCCGGGGCCTACACCTTC; CDR3: CASSLGQAGAYTF
D: -; V: TRBV3-1; size: -; J: TRBJ1-6; DNA: TGTGCCAGCAGCCAATCGGGAGATAATTCACCCCTCCACTTT; CDR3: CASSQSGDNSPLHF
D: TRBD1; V: TRBV12-3/TRBV12-4; size: few; J: TRBJ1-6; DNA: TGTGCCAGCAGTCCTACAGGGGGGAGTGGGTCACCCCTCCACTTT; CDR3: CASSPTGGSGSPLHF
D: TRBD1; V: TRBV5-1; size: many; J: TRBJ2-3; DNA: TGCGCCAGCTCTATCGGCCGGGACAGGGACGCAGATACGCAGTATTTT; CDR3: CASSIGRDRDADTQYF
D: -; V: TRBV28; size: -; J: TRBJ2-6; DNA: TGTGCCAGCTTTAGCTCTGGGGCCAACGTCCTGACTTTC; CDR3: CASFSSGANVLTF
D: -; V: TRBV5-4; size: many; J: TRBJ2-3; DNA: TGTGCCAGCAGCTCCCCTGGGGATACGCAGTATTTT; CDR3: CASSSPGDTQYF
D: TRBD1; V: TRBV7-2; size: many; J: TRBJ2-1; DNA: TGTGCCAGCAGCCCCAGGGGGCTGCATGAGCAGTTCTTC; CDR3: CASSPRGLHEQFF
D: -; V: TRBV6-1; size: few; J: TRBJ1-2; DNA: TGTGCCAGCAGCCCCGGGGGGGCCGGTAACTATGGCTACACCTTC; CDR3: CASSPGGAGNYGYTF
D: -; V: TRBV29-1; size: few; J: TRBJ2-3; DNA: TGCAGCGTCAGGGACAAAGGCACAGATACGCAGTATTTT; CDR3: CSVRDKGTDTQYF
D: -; V: TRBV5-5; size: many; J: TRBJ1-1; DNA: TGTGCCAGCAGGGCCGAGGTGAACACTGAAGCTTTCTTT; CDR3: CASRAEVNTEAFF
D: -; V: TRBV12-3/TRBV12-4; size: few; J: TRBJ2-2; DNA: TGTGCCAGCAGTCCAAGACAGAACACCGGGGAGCTGTTTTTT; CDR3: CASSPRQNTGELFF
D: -; V: TRBV7-9; size: -; J: TRBJ2-1; DNA: TGTGCCAGCAGTTCAGAGTCTTTCTCCTACAATGAGCAGTTCTTC; CDR3: CASSSESFSYNEQFF
D: -; V: TRBV5-1; size: few; J: TRBJ1-2; DNA: TGCGCCAGCAGCTTTGAGTGGGATAACTATGGCTACACCTTC; CDR3: CASSFEWDNYGYTF
D: -; V: TRBV7-9; size: -; J: TRBJ1-5; DNA: TGTGCCAGCAGCTCACCCCGGGGGAAACAGCCCCAGCATTTT; CDR3: CASSSPRGKQPQHF